Listed below are T cell receptor beta chains from one sample, sequenced in a study of cytomegalovirus exposure and HLA in healthy donors. Repertoires were generated with immunoSEQ multiplex PCR, while TCRdb's copy carries only in-frame clones and drops some. The data hold under 200,000 clones, with roughly 73% observed a single time. Sequenced: PBMCs. The receptors come from a woman aged 25 to 39 in good health and CMV-seronegative. Both conserved end residues are part of each CDR3. The order of the fields is D gene, V gene, CDR3 protein. The D gene is left open where the match is weak.

>NA|TRBV30
CAWRKDRLANYGYTF
>NA|TRBV2
CASTELLRGRYEQYF
>TRBD1|TRBV18
CASSPQGALEQFF
>NA|TRBV27
CASSLQPDQPQHF
>TRBD2|TRBV19
CASSPGGYDEQFF
>TRBD1|TRBV6-6
CATILGGGNTEAFF
>NA|TRBV11-3
CASSLQQNTGELFF
>NA|TRBV7-9
CASSLLYGELFF
>NA|TRBV19
CASSYGTRYEQYF
>NA|TRBV19
CASNGQSTGYTF
>TRBD2|TRBV6-4
CASSASSTSGKQYF
>NA|TRBV5-6
CASSLVSGRGVSPLHF
>NA|TRBV5-1
CASSSGTPYFEQYF
>TRBD1|TRBV4-3
CASSQDRWDSLSVGEQYF
>NA|TRBV27
CASSFGSSYRETQYF
>NA|TRBV5-1
CASSLEAGVTGELFF
>NA|TRBV21-1
CASSKNRSSKEEKLFF
>NA|TRBV5-4
CASSFLSGSSYNSPLHF
>NA|TRBV4-1
CASSLNTAYEQYF
>NA|TRBV19
CASSIGQPVNTEAFF